The clone carrying this T cell receptor beta chain was detected only a few times. What it recognizes is unknown. After removal of 3 bases from V and 9 bases from J, the junction contained 12 bases not matched to a gene. The germline CDR1 and CDR2 sequences are SGHRS and YFSETQ. The CDR3 length is 17 residues. The record originates from a study of T-cell reconstitution after alpha-beta-depleted transplantation in children. Unique molecular identifiers were used in preparing the TCRbeta library. TCRdb called the PCR reads again in MiXCR, with one record for every CDR3 protein. The sample comprises around 110,000 distinct CDR3 sequences, 10% to 13% of which are singletons, and approximately 36% rests with the top ten. Broader study findings: Expanded graft clones, several hundred of them, were reportedly the source of alpha-beta T cells about two months after transplant. Among T cells one year after transplant, newly produced cells accounted for most counts and diversity. Some patients' high day-60 TCRbeta diversity was traced to surviving recipient T cells and thymic progenitors.

The TCR sequence derives from a boy aged 2-15 years with acute lymphoblastic leukemia, due to receive a stem cell transplant. The chain joins TRBV5-1 to TRBJ1-6, with TRBD1 identical over 10 bases. Material: PBMCs, obtained before TCRalphabeta/CD19-depleted stem cell transplant. In nucleotides, the CDR3 is TGCGCCAGCAGCTCCCCACGGGGGACAGGGGAGGGTTCACCCCTCCACTTT. Residues: CASSSPRGTGEGSPLHF.